This T cell receptor beta chain was observed in a study of read filtering for tumor transcriptome and immune sequencing. Whole-study context: Patients were around 17 male and about 15 female, mean age roughly 70 years, range roughly 45 to 85.

General study results and limits: RNA-seq captured clonotypes less deeply and reliably than IR-seq.

This CDR3 comprises 16 residues. Trimming cost V 4 bases and J 0 bases, with 12 bases left between them. Germline CDR1 is MNHNS and CDR2 is SASEGT. Ten or more counts support this clonotype. Its antigen is unknown. This library used 300 to 500 ng RNA and molecular barcoded adaptors spanning alpha/delta and beta/gamma chains. TCRdb reprocessed the reads via MiXCR and lists one record per CDR3 protein. The table shows tens of thousands of distinct CDR3 sequences, with about 22% occurring only once. The receptor was isolated from a donor over 35 with multiple myeloma. Material: a population of CD138-negative cells sorted from bone marrow. V usage is TRBV6-1 and J usage is TRBJ1-4; tentatively, D is TRBD1 (5 bases). The DNA of the CDR3 is TGTGCCAGCAGTGTCCGGGACGCAGCAACTAATGAAAAACTGTTTTTT. This encodes CASSVRDAATNEKLFF.